The rows below give T cell receptor beta chains drawn from one sample of a study of blood T cell repertoires in COVID-19. Only in-frame clones appear in the TCRdb table, and some are missing; sequencing was by immunoSEQ multiplex PCR. This table holds fewer than 70,000 clones, approximately 82% found once. The sample comprised peripheral blood. These TCRs come from a woman aged 60 to 75 with acute or convalescent COVID-19. Both conserved end residues are part of each CDR3. The order of the fields is clone size, V gene, D gene, J gene, CDR3 DNA, CDR3 protein. D genes are given only for firm matches. Only some rows state a clone size, as once, few, many or a class for expanded clones.

.	TRBV5-4	.	TRBJ2-5	TGTGCCAGCAGCTTGGTGGGCTCAGAGACCCAGTACTTC	CASSLVGSETQYF
many	TRBV11-2	.	TRBJ1-6	TGTGCCAGCAGCCGGGGGGCTGACTATAATTCACCCCTCCACTTT	CASSRGADYNSPLHF
.	TRBV24-1	.	TRBJ2-1	TGTGCCACCAGCCCGGGACAAGGGTTAATGGATGAGCAGTTCTTC	CATSPGQGLMDEQFF
.	TRBV18	.	TRBJ2-7	TGTGCCAGCTCAGAGATGAGGTACGAGCAGTACTTC	CASSEMRYEQYF
.	TRBV19	.	TRBJ1-3	TGTGCCAGTCTTATGGGGCAGGGAGGAGACACCATATATTTT	CASLMGQGGDTIYF
.	TRBV5-5	TRBD1	TRBJ2-7	TGTGCCAGCAGCTTCCGCACCCTACAGGGGAACGAGCAGTACTTC	CASSFRTLQGNEQYF
.	TRBV6-5	TRBD1	TRBJ2-7	TGTGCCAGCAGTCACAGGGGGCTTTACGAGCAGTACTTC	CASSHRGLYEQYF
.	TRBV5-1	TRBD1	TRBJ1-2	TGCGCCACCACCGGGACAGGGGTTGGCTACACCTTC	CATTGTGVGYTF
.	TRBV20-1	TRBD1	TRBJ1-1	TGCAGTGCTAGTCCTCAACCCACAGGGGGCACTGAAGCTTTCTTT	CSASPQPTGGTEAFF
.	TRBV21-1	.	TRBJ1-1	TGTGCCAGCAGCAACTTTACTTACACTGAAGCTTTCTTT	CASSNFTYTEAFF
.	TRBV2	TRBD2	TRBJ2-1	TGTGCCAGCAGTGAGGGGGCTAGCGGGGGTCACACCTACAATGAGCAGTTCTTC	CASSEGASGGHTYNEQFF
.	TRBV11-2	TRBD2	TRBJ2-1	TGTGCCAGCAGCATCTACGGACTAGCGGGGGGGCAAAATGAGCAGTTCTTC	CASSIYGLAGGQNEQFF
.	TRBV7-2	.	TRBJ2-2	TGTGCCAGCAGCTTAGTATCTCGCACCGGGGAGCTGTTTTTT	CASSLVSRTGELFF
.	TRBV3-1/TRBV3-2	.	TRBJ2-7	TGTGCCAGCAGCCAAGATCTGGGCGGGCCGCCCTACGAGCAGTACTTC	CASSQDLGGPPYEQYF
.	TRBV11-2	TRBD1	TRBJ1-2	TGTGCCAGCAGCCCAGGACAGGGGGCTGGCTATGGCTACACCTTC	CASSPGQGAGYGYTF
.	TRBV3-1/TRBV3-2	.	TRBJ1-2	TGTGCCAGCAGCCCCTCCCATGACACGAACTATGGCTACACCTTC	CASSPSHDTNYGYTF
.	TRBV6-5	.	TRBJ1-5	TGTGCCAGCAGTCTCCAGGTGAGCAATCAGCCCCAGCATTTT	CASSLQVSNQPQHF
once	TRBV6-2/TRBV6-3	TRBD1	TRBJ1-6	TGTGCCAGCAGTTACTCCGAGGACAGGGGTGATTCACCCCTCCACTTT	CASSYSEDRGDSPLHF
.	TRBV1	.	TRBJ2-7	TGCACCAGCAGCGCCCTCCGGGGGGGCATGAACGAGCAGTACTTC	CTSSALRGGMNEQYF
.	TRBV6-5	.	TRBJ2-3	TGTGCCAGCAGTTCTCGGGGAGTCACAGATACGCAGTATTTT	CASSSRGVTDTQYF
.	TRBV30	TRBD2	TRBJ2-1	TGTGCCTGGGCGGGGGGGCGCGCCAATGAGCAGTTCTTC	CAWAGGRANEQFF
.	TRBV29-1	.	TRBJ1-1	TGCAGCGTCGTGCTCAGGGTATACACTGAAGCTTTCTTT	CSVVLRVYTEAFF
.	TRBV19	.	TRBJ1-3	TGTGCCAGTACTGTGACAGGAATCTCTGGAAACACCATATATTTT	CASTVTGISGNTIYF
.	TRBV19	.	TRBJ2-7	TGTGCCAGTAGTACGCTCGGCGGGTACTACGAGCAGTACTTC	CASSTLGGYYEQYF
once	TRBV19	.	TRBJ1-5	TGTGCCAGTAGTATTTGGCGGGGCTCAGGCAATCAGCCCCAGCATTTT	CASSIWRGSGNQPQHF
.	TRBV5-1	TRBD2	TRBJ2-7	TGCGCCAGCAGCTCACAATTTGGGACTAGCGGGGGGGCTTACGAGCAGTACTTC	CASSSQFGTSGGAYEQYF
.	TRBV2	.	TRBJ2-7	TGTGCCAGCGGGAAGACAGCCTACGAGCAGTACTTC	CASGKTAYEQYF
few	TRBV5-4	TRBD2	TRBJ2-1	TGTGCCAGCAGAGGGACTAGCGGAACCAGTCGTTACAATGAGCAGTTCTTC	CASRGTSGTSRYNEQFF
.	TRBV4-2	.	TRBJ1-6	TGTGCCAGCAGCCAAGATCTTGGCCCTAATTCACCCCTCCACTTT	CASSQDLGPNSPLHF
.	TRBV11-2	.	TRBJ1-4	TGTGCCAGCAGCTTTCAGGGAAATAATGAAAAACTGTTTTTT	CASSFQGNNEKLFF
.	TRBV5-1	.	TRBJ1-2	TGCGCCAGCAGCTTGGAATCGAGTGGCTACACCTTC	CASSLESSGYTF
.	TRBV9	TRBD1	TRBJ2-7	TGTGCCAGCAGCCAGGGACAGGGGGCGTACGAGCAGTACTTC	CASSQGQGAYEQYF
.	TRBV6-5	.	TRBJ1-1	TGTGCCAGCGAGGTGACGGGTTCGGCTTTCTTT	CASEVTGSAFF
few	TRBV18	.	TRBJ1-5	TGTGCCAGCTCGGGGGGTTGGCAGCCCCAGCATTTT	CASSGGWQPQHF
.	TRBV6-2/TRBV6-3	TRBD2	TRBJ2-3	TGTGCCAGCAGTTACTGGACTAGCGGAACAGATACGCAGTATTTT	CASSYWTSGTDTQYF
.	TRBV24-1	.	TRBJ2-2	TGTGCCACCAGTGACTCGGGTTCCCGCGTCACCGGGGAGCTGTTTTTT	CATSDSGSRVTGELFF
once	TRBV11-2	TRBD1	TRBJ1-4	TGTGCCAGCAGCCCTCGGGACAGGGGACGAGAAAAACTGTTTTTT	CASSPRDRGREKLFF
.	TRBV2	.	TRBJ1-1	TGTGCCCCCCGTGCGGAAATGGGCACTGAAGCTTTCTTT	CAPRAEMGTEAFF
.	TRBV6-5	TRBD1	TRBJ1-1	TGTGCCAGCAGTATGGAGGGCAGGGGGACTGAAGCTTTCTTT	CASSMEGRGTEAFF
.	TRBV30	TRBD2	TRBJ2-2	TGTGCCTGGAATGGGGGACTAGAGACCGGGGAGCTGTTTTTT	CAWNGGLETGELFF
.	TRBV5-1	.	TRBJ1-1	TGCGCCAGCAGAGGAGTTGTGGGGCACACTGAAGCTTTCTTT	CASRGVVGHTEAFF
.	TRBV11-2	.	TRBJ2-4	TGTGCCAGCAGCCGGGCTGCCACAGGGCAGGGAAACATTCAGTACTTC	CASSRAATGQGNIQYF
.	TRBV19	.	TRBJ1-5	TGTGCCAGTAGTCCACTAGATCAGCCCCAGCATTTT	CASSPLDQPQHF
few	TRBV5-1	TRBD1	TRBJ1-6	TGCGCCAGCAGCGCCGGGACAGGGGATGACCTCCACTTT	CASSAGTGDDLHF
.	TRBV19	.	TRBJ2-3	TGTGCCAGTAGAACAGCCTATAGCACAGATACGCAGTATTTT	CASRTAYSTDTQYF
.	TRBV5-4	TRBD1	TRBJ2-7	TGTGCCAGCAGCAGAACAGGGACAGGGGACTACGAGCAGTACTTC	CASSRTGTGDYEQYF
.	TRBV5-1	.	TRBJ2-2	TGCGCCAGCAGCTTGGGACAGTTTAACACCGGGGAGCTGTTTTTT	CASSLGQFNTGELFF
.	TRBV21-1	.	TRBJ1-5	TGTGCCAGCAGCAGACACAGGGTACGATGCAATCAGCCCCAGCATTTT	CASSRHRVRCNQPQHF
.	TRBV2	.	TRBJ1-5	TGTGCCAGCAGTTACAGGGTCCCCAATCAGCCCCAGCATTTT	CASSYRVPNQPQHF
.	TRBV12-5	TRBD1	TRBJ2-1	TGTGCTAGTGGTTCACCGGGACAGGGTTCTGAGGGGGGGCTGAATGAGCAGTTCTTC	CASGSPGQGSEGGLNEQFF
.	TRBV27	.	TRBJ2-7	TGTGCCAGCAGTTTAGGAGGGAAACACGAGCAGTACTTC	CASSLGGKHEQYF
.	TRBV6-6	TRBD1	TRBJ2-7	TGTGCCAGCAGAACCCGACAGGGTTCATCTGAGCAGTACTTC	CASRTRQGSSEQYF
.	TRBV10-1	.	TRBJ2-3	TGCGCCAGCAGTGACATGCCCGGGACAGATACGCAGTATTTT	CASSDMPGTDTQYF
.	TRBV5-8	TRBD1	TRBJ1-6	TGTGCCAGCAGCGCGGGACAGGGGGCTCTATATTCACCCCTCCACTTT	CASSAGQGALYSPLHF
.	TRBV12-3/TRBV12-4	.	TRBJ1-1	TGTGCCAGCAGTCGGACAGTGAACACTGAAGCTTTCTTT	CASSRTVNTEAFF
.	TRBV3-1/TRBV3-2	.	TRBJ2-6	TGTGCCAGCAGCCAAGGACACATCTACTCTGGGGCCAACGTCCTGACTTTC	CASSQGHIYSGANVLTF
.	TRBV5-1	.	TRBJ2-3	TGCGCCAGCAGCGTGGGCGGGACAGCTAGCACAGATACGCAGTATTTT	CASSVGGTASTDTQYF
.	TRBV19	.	TRBJ1-1	TGTGCCAGTAGGAAACCGACAGTAGCTTTCACTGAAGCTTTCTTT	CASRKPTVAFTEAFF
.	TRBV2	TRBD1	TRBJ1-5	TGTGCCAGTGGTGACAGGGCCCGGAACAATCAGCCCCAGCATTTT	CASGDRARNNQPQHF